This TCR beta chain came from a study of blood T cell repertoires in COVID-19. At the level of the study: PBMCs, B-cell-depleted T cells, or T cells were the source of the cDNA or gDNA that made up the material.

Participants were placed into cohorts based on the clinical history they reported. Recovered participants had two consecutive negative NP/OP PCR tests, healthcare professional clearance, or symptom resolution. Clones were sequenced by immunoSEQ multiplex PCR, and TCRdb holds only the in-frame ones, with some missing. The data show about 300,000 clones, with over 75% seen just once and around 4.6% held by the top ten. This clone was detected a few times. This TCR derives from a man aged 25-40 years who had recovered from COVID-19. The sequencing sample was made of PBMCs or T cells enriched from blood (not recorded which).

This chain's CDR3 is CASSPGQTPHEQYF. CDR3 coding DNA: TGTGCCAGCAGCCCGGGACAGACTCCCCACGAGCAGTACTTC. The chain employs TRBV7-6 and TRBJ2-7; 7 bases line up with TRBD1. The J segment lost 5 bases and the V segment lost 5 bases, leaving 9 bases of the junction unmatched. The CDR3 has 14 residues. Germline CDR1 reads SGHVS; CDR2 reads FNYEAQ.